The 16 T cell receptor beta chains below all came from one sample that was sequenced in a study of PD-L1 blockade in urothelial cancer (dated by TCRdb to between 2016 and 2019). The sample's time point label is to be understood as: pretreatment peripheral blood. The library was built by means of the immunoSEQ multiplex PCR assay. Sourced from immuneACCESS, this table was stored by TCRdb with only in-frame sequences that have V and J called. A share of the clones is absent; for the studies checked, an unresolved V gene accounts for under half, and the remainder has no known explanation. This sample is represented by approximately 52,000 clones; 65% to 90% of them were singletons. Jointly, the top ten make up 15% to 18% of the sample. Sequencing was performed on PBMCs, taken around atezolizumab (anti-PD-L1) treatment. Receptors originate from a man between 65 and 85 years old with urothelial cancer.

V usage is TRBV5-1 and J usage is TRBJ2-3, with TRBD2 as a possible D gene (5 bases). CDR1 is SGHRS and CDR2 is YFSETQ in the germline V gene. V shed 3 bases and J shed 4 bases, with 15 bases lying between them. There are 15 residues in the CDR3. The CDR3 is CASSSGSSRADTQYF. The CDR3 DNA sequence: TGCGCCAGCAGCTCGGGATCAAGCCGGGCAGATACGCAGTATTTT.

V usage is TRBV7-2 and J usage is TRBJ2-1; D possibly corresponds to TRBD2 (6 bases). The CDR3 has 14 residues. The V gene lost 7 bases and the J gene lost 6 bases, with 16 bases spanning the gap. Germline CDR1 is SGHTA and CDR2 is FQGNSA. CDR3 in DNA: TGTGCCAGCAATCTCGGGCGGGGAGGCAATGAGCAGTTCTTC. Translation gives CASNLGRGGNEQFF.

The chain couples TRBV27 to TRBJ1-2; D is uncertain. Trimming cost V 3 bases and J 0 bases, with 8 bases left between them. The CDR3 totals 14 residues. Germline CDR1 and CDR2: MNHEY and SMNVEV (reference sequence). The chain's CDR3 is CASSFLQTNYGYTF. DNA for the CDR3: TGTGCCAGCAGTTTCTTACAGACTAACTATGGCTACACCTTC.

This clone appeared a single time. The chain is built from TRBV7-8 and TRBJ2-1, with D unclear. This CDR3 is 14 amino acids long. Germline CDR1 and CDR2: SGHVS and FQNEAQ. V was trimmed by 8 bases and J by 2 bases, leaving 13 bases between them. The CDR3 sequence: CASQPLEAYNEQFF. The CDR3 DNA reads as TGTGCCAGCCAACCTCTTGAGGCCTACAATGAGCAGTTCTTC.

The V call is TRBV7-9, the J call TRBJ1-1; possibly TRBD1 for D (6 bases). With 5 bases removed from V and 0 bases from J, the gap between germline ends came to 13 bases. Per germline, CDR1 SEHNR and CDR2 FQNEAQ (reference sequence). The CDR3 is 15 residues long. CDR3 amino acids: CASSPQGLMNTEAFF. CDR3 nucleotide sequence: TGTGCCAGCAGCCCCCAGGGGCTCATGAACACTGAAGCTTTCTTT. The variable domain in full, completed from reference TRBV7-9 and TRBJ1-1, reads DTGVSQNPRHKITKRGQNVTFRCDPISEHNRLYWYRQTLGQGPEFLTYFQNEAQLEKSRLLSDRFSAERPKGSFSTLEIQRTEQGDSAMYLCASSPQGLMNTEAFFGQGTRLTVV.

The genes are TRBV2 and TRBJ2-1; 12 bases agree with TRBD2. CDR3 length equals 16 residues. J was trimmed by 3 bases and V by 6 bases; bases with no gene match: 6. The germline CDR1 and CDR2 sequences are SNHLY and FYNNEI. CDR3 coding DNA: TGTGCCAGCAGCCCCCGACTAGCGGGAGACTACAATGAGCAGTTCTTC. Protein product: CASSPRLAGDYNEQFF. Supplemented by reference TRBV2 and TRBJ2-1, the full variable domain reads EPEVTQTPSHQVTQMGQEVILRCVPISNHLYFYWYRQILGQKVEFLVSFYNNEISEKSEIFDDQFSVERPDGSNFTLKIRSTKLEDSAMYFCASSPRLAGDYNEQFFGPGTRLTVL.

The chain is built from TRBV2 and TRBJ2-7, with 8 bases that match TRBD2. This CDR3 contains 14 residues. Germline CDR1 SNHLY, CDR2 FYNNEI. The V gene end was trimmed by 6 bases and the J gene end by 4 bases; junction bases not matched to a gene: 8. The CDR3 loop is CASSAGTSPYEQYF. The CDR3 DNA reads TGTGCCAGCAGCGCCGGGACTAGTCCGTACGAGCAGTACTTC.

This chain connects TRBV11-2 to TRBJ2-5, with 9 nucleotides matching TRBD2. V was clipped by 3 bases and J by 4 bases; unmatched bases: 9. Per the germline V gene, CDR1 is SGHAT and CDR2 is FQNNGV. The CDR3 loop spans 16 amino acids. The CDR3 loop is CASSFTSGQGGETQYF. CDR3 DNA: TGTGCCAGCAGCTTCACTAGCGGGCAAGGCGGAGAGACCCAGTACTTC.

V usage is TRBV14 and J usage is TRBJ2-1, with D hard to call. CDR1 is SGHDN and CDR2 is FVKESK in the germline V gene. V lost 3 bases, J lost 5 bases, and 8 bases lay in between. CDR3 length: 13 amino acids. Written as DNA, the CDR3 is TGTGCCAGCAGCCAGAGCATGAACAATGAGCAGTTCTTC. The encoded protein is CASSQSMNNEQFF.

The chain couples TRBV6-1 to TRBJ2-1, with 14 bases lining up with TRBD2. V lost 6 bases to trimming and J lost 8 bases; unmatched junction nucleotides: 6. This CDR3 contains 15 residues. Germline CDR1 is MNHNS and CDR2 is SASEGT. The CDR3: CASSKTSGRADEQFF. The CDR3 coding sequence is TGTGCCAGCAGCAAGACTAGCGGGAGGGCCGATGAGCAGTTCTTC.

The rearrangement uses TRBV18 and TRBJ2-1, with 15 bases that match TRBD2. The junction had 6 bases not matched to a gene; V was cut back by 3 bases and J by 3 bases. Germline CDR1 is KGHSH and CDR2 is LQKENI. The CDR3 is 18 residues long. CDR3 residues: CASSPGTSGRLLYNEQFF. CDR3 nucleotide sequence: TGTGCCAGCTCACCGGGGACTAGCGGGAGGTTACTCTACAATGAGCAGTTCTTC.

V usage is TRBV14 and J usage is TRBJ1-1; unclear D gene. Trimming stripped 1 base from V and 6 bases from J, with 12 bases between. This CDR3 has 14 residues. Germline assignment: CDR1 SGHDN and CDR2 FVKESK. The CDR3 spells CASSQGERIAEAFF. The CDR3 DNA reads as TGTGCCAGCAGCCAAGGAGAGAGAATCGCTGAAGCTTTCTTT.

V is TRBV9 and J is TRBJ2-6; 9 nucleotides align to TRBD1. This CDR3 has 17 residues. Germline CDR1 reads SGDLS; CDR2 reads YYNGEE. V gave up 4 bases and J gave up 4 bases; unmatched junction bases: 9. The CDR3 DNA follows: TGTGCCAGCAGCCCGGGGGACAGGGTATCCGGGGCCAACGTCCTGACTTTC. Its protein product is CASSPGDRVSGANVLTF.

The sample holds a few counts of this clone. The chain couples TRBV28 to TRBJ2-6; D may be TRBD2 (6 bases). The V end lost 6 bases, the J end lost 0 bases, and 15 bases lay between the germline ends. Germline CDR1 MDHEN, CDR2 SYDVKM. The CDR3 spans 17 residues. For the CDR3, the DNA is TGTGCCAGCAGCTCGGGGACTTCCTTCTCTGGGGCCAACGTCCTGACTTTC. It encodes CASSSGTSFSGANVLTF.

This clone was found many times. The chain uses TRBV19 and TRBJ1-2; the match to TRBD1 covers 9 bases. With V trimmed by 4 bases and J by 5 bases, 8 bases remained unmatched. There are 15 residues in the CDR3. Germline V CDR1 and CDR2: LNHDA, SQIVND (reference sequence). CDR3 protein: CASSTGGTGFYGYTF. DNA for the CDR3: TGTGCCAGTAGTACCGGTGGGACAGGGTTTTATGGCTACACCTTC.

J is TRBJ1-2 and V is TRBV5-5, with 7 positions matching TRBD1. Unmatched junction bases numbered 9, after V lost 0 bases and J lost 7 bases. Germline CDR1 is SGHKS and CDR2 is YYEKEE (reference sequence). The CDR3 has 15 residues. The CDR3 reads CASSLEGQAHGGYTF. Written as DNA, the CDR3 is TGTGCCAGCAGCTTGGAAGGACAGGCCCACGGTGGCTACACCTTC. Full variable domain (remainder filled in from reference TRBV5-5 and TRBJ1-2): DAGVTQSPTHLIKTRGQQVTLRCSPISGHKSVSWYQQVLGQGPQFIFQYYEKEERGRGNFPDRFSARQFPNYSSELNVNALLLGDSALYLCASSLEGQAHGGYTFGSGTRLTVV.